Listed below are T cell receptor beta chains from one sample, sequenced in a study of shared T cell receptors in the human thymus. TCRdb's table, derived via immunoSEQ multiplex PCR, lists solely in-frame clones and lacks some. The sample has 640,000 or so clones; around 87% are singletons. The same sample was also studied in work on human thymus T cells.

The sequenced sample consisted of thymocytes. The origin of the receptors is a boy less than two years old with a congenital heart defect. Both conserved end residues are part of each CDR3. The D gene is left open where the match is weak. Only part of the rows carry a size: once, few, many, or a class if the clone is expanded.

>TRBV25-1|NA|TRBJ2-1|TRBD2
CASSEGREGYNEQFF
TGTGCCAGCAGTGAGGGGCGGGAGGGCTACAATGAGCAGTTCTTC
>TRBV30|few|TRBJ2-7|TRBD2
CAWSGRGSQDEQYF
TGTGCCTGGAGTGGGCGGGGGTCACAGGACGAGCAGTACTTC
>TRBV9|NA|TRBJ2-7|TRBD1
CASSPDRAFFHEQYF
TGTGCCAGCAGCCCAGACAGGGCCTTTTTTCACGAGCAGTACTTC
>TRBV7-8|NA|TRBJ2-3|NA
CASSLGLPGRYTQYF
TGTGCCAGCAGCTTAGGACTACCCGGGAGATATACGCAGTATTTT
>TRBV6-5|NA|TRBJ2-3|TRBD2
CASSYRPSGSADTQYF
TGTGCCAGCAGTTACCGACCTAGCGGGAGTGCAGATACGCAGTATTTT
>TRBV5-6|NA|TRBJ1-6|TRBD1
CASSRMTGRKNNSPLHF
TGTGCCAGCAGCCGGATGACAGGGAGGAAAAATAATTCACCCCTCCACTTT
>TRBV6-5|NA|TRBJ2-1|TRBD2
CASSSAGGDNEQFF
TGTGCCAGCAGTTCGGCGGGAGGGGACAATGAGCAGTTCTTC
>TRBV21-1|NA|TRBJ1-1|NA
CASSKVCRGNTEAFF
TGTGCCAGCAGCAAAGTGTGCAGGGGAAACACTGAAGCTTTCTTT
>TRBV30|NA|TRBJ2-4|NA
CAWSELAVAKNIQYF
TGTGCCTGGAGTGAACTCGCTGTTGCCAAAAACATTCAGTACTTC
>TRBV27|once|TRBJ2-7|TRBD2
CASSQGLAGHYEQYF
TGTGCCAGCAGCCAGGGACTAGCGGGACACTACGAGCAGTACTTC
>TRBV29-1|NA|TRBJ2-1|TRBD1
CSVDLGQGPGLVWVNEQFF
TGCAGCGTTGATTTGGGACAGGGTCCTGGACTAGTCTGGGTTAATGAGCAGTTCTTC
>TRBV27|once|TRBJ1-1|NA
CASSLPPTEDPNTEAFF
TGTGCCAGCAGTTTACCCCCGACAGAAGACCCGAACACTGAAGCTTTCTTT
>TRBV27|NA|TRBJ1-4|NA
CASRTANEKLFF
TGTGCCAGTCGGACAGCTAATGAAAAACTGTTTTTT
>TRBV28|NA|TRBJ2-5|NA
CASSPGGGDETQYF
TGTGCCAGCAGTCCGGGGGGCGGGGACGAGACCCAGTACTTC
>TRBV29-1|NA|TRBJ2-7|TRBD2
CSVAPYSGRGSYEQYF
TGCAGCGTTGCCCCCTATAGCGGGAGAGGGTCCTACGAGCAGTACTTC
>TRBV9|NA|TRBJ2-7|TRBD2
CASSATGTSGGLYEQYF
TGTGCCAGCAGCGCCACCGGGACTAGCGGGGGGCTCTACGAGCAGTACTTC
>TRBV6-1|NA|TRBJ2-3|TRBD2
CASSEGSSGGPSVTDTQYF
TGTGCCAGCAGTGAAGGGTCTAGCGGGGGGCCTTCAGTCACAGATACGCAGTATTTT
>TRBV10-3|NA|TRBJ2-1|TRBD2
CAISESQGLGNKNEQFF
TGTGCCATCAGTGAGTCCCAGGGACTAGGGAATAAAAATGAGCAGTTCTTC
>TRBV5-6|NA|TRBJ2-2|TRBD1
CASSLDRGFGFVAGELFF
TGTGCCAGCAGCCTCGACAGGGGTTTTGGATTTGTTGCCGGGGAGCTGTTTTTT
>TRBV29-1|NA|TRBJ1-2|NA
CSVGRGSFRGSNYGYPF
NA
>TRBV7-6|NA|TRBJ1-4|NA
CASSLDQQGDTNEKLFF
TGTGCCAGCAGCTTAGACCAACAGGGTGATACTAATGAAAAACTGTTTTTT
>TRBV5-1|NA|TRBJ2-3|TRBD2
CASSLGGRARITQYF
TGCGCCAGCAGCTTAGGCGGGAGGGCCCGGATAACGCAGTATTTT
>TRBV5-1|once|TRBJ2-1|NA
CASSFGEGRGLRNEQFF
TGCGCCAGCAGCTTTGGGGAAGGAAGGGGTTTGAGGAATGAGCAGTTCTTC
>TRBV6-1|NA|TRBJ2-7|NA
CASSKRDLLRYEQYF
TGTGCCAGCAGTAAACGGGACTTATTACGGTACGAGCAGTACTTC
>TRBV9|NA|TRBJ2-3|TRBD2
CASSPPSGLAGWPDTQYF
TGTGCCAGCAGTCCACCGTCGGGACTAGCGGGATGGCCAGATACGCAGTATTTT
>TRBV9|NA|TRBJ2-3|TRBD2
CASSSGLAGITDTQYF
TGTGCCAGCAGCTCGGGACTAGCGGGGATCACAGATACGCAGTATTTT
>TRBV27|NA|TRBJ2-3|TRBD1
CASSRSRDSPSTDTQYF
TGTGCCAGCAGTCGATCACGGGACAGCCCTAGCACAGATACGCAGTATTTT
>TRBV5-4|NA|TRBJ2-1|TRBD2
CASSYAGAGGYNEQFF
TGTGCCAGCAGCTACGCGGGAGCGGGAGGATATAATGAGCAGTTCTTC
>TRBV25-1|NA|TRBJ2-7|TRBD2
CASSEYERGYSYEQYF
TGTGCCAGCAGTGAATATGAGCGGGGGTACTCCTACGAGCAGTACTTC
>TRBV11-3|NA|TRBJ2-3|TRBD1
CASSPDRGSTDTQYF
TGTGCCAGCAGCCCTGACAGGGGAAGCACAGATACGCAGTATTTT
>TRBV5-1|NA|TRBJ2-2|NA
CATQGRMTGELFF
TGCGCCACCCAGGGGAGAATGACCGGGGAGCTGTTTTTT
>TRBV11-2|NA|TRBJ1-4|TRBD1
CASSLPRGTANEKLFF
TGTGCCAGCAGCTTACCCCGCGGGACAGCGAATGAAAAACTGTTTTTT
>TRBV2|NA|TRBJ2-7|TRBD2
CASSVGLAGPWYF
TGTGCCAGCAGTGTCGGACTAGCGGGACCTTGGTACTTC
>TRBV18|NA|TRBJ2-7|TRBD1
CASSPPGQGHEQYF
TGTGCCAGCTCACCACCGGGACAGGGACACGAGCAGTACTTC
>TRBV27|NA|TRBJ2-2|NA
CASSSLNGELFF
TGTGCCAGCAGTAGCCTGAACGGGGAGCTGTTTTTT
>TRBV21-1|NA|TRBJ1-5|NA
CASRGGNQPQHF
TGTGCCAGCAGAGGCGGGAATCAGCCCCAGCATTTT
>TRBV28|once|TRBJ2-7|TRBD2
CASSEGTLAGGYEQYF
TGTGCCAGCAGTGAGGGGACACTAGCGGGAGGTTACGAGCAGTACTTC
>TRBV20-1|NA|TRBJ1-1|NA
CSARDPPEAFF
TGCAGTGCTAGAGATCCTCCCGAAGCTTTCTTT
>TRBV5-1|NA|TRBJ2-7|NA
CASSSLVGARGVDVYEQYF
TGCGCCAGCAGCTCCCTCGTGGGGGCTCGGGGTGTAGATGTCTACGAGCAGTACTTC
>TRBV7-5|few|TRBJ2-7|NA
CVRSLIPDAAHKAEQYF
TGTGTCAGAAGCCTTATACCAGACGCAGCGCATAAGGCCGAGCAGTACTTC
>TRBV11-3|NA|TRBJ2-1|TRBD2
CASSLGWLAGHNEQFF
TGTGCCAGCAGCTTAGGGTGGCTAGCGGGCCACAATGAGCAGTTCTTC
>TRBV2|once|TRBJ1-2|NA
CAKMGSERGFGYTF
TGTGCCAAGATGGGGTCGGAAAGGGGGTTTGGCTACACCTTC
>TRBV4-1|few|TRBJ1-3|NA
CASSHGQKEPNTIYF
TGCGCCAGCAGCCACGGACAAAAAGAACCTAACACCATATATTTT
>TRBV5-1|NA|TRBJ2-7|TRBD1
CASSLFTGGRNYEQYF
TGCGCCAGCAGCTTGTTCACAGGGGGCAGGAACTACGAGCAGTACTTC
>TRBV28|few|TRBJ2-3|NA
CASREACTDTQYF
TGTGCCAGCAGGGAGGCGTGCACAGATACGCAGTATTTT
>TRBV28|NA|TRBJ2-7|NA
CASSSDDSLYEQYF
TGTGCCAGCAGTTCCGATGACAGTCTCTACGAGCAGTACTTC
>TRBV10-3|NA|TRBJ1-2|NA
CAISPRGCGYAF
TGTGCCATCAGCCCACGGGGGTGTGGCTACGCCTTC
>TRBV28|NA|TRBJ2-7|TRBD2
CASSDNRKGGGEQYF
TGTGCCAGCAGTGACAACCGGAAGGGCGGGGGCGAGCAGTACTTC
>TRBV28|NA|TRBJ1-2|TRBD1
CASSSTGKGAANYGYTF
TGTGCCAGCAGTTCTACCGGGAAGGGGGCAGCTAACTATGGCTACACCTTC
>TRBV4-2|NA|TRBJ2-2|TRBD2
CASSQGLAGANTGELFF
TGTGCCAGCAGCCAAGGGCTAGCGGGGGCCAACACCGGGGAGCTGTTTTTT
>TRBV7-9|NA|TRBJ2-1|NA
CASSLAANEQFF
TGTGCCAGCAGCTTAGCCGCGAATGAGCAGTTCTTC